The 22 T cell receptor beta chains below come from one sample, sequenced in a study of T cell responses to AZD1222 COVID-19 vaccine. The method was immunoSEQ multiplex PCR; TCRdb's version includes in-frame clones alone and lacks a portion of them. This repertoire shows some 66,000 clones, about 89% found once; its top ten account for about 28%. Sequenced here: peripheral blood, sampled 28 days after the second AZD1222 dose. All receptors derive from an adult who received the AZD1222 COVID-19 vaccine.

The J gene is TRBJ2-1, the V gene TRBV4-2; maybe TRBD2 (6 bases). V was clipped by 4 bases and J by 7 bases, with 11 bases between them. This CDR3 has 13 amino acids. Germline V gene data show CDR1 as LGHNA and CDR2 as YNFKEQ. The CDR3: CASSRGGGNEQFF. The DNA of the CDR3 is TGTGCCAGCAGCCGAGGTGGGGGGAATGAGCAGTTCTTC.

V is TRBV9 and J is TRBJ1-6, with D unclear. Trimming shortened V by 0 bases and J by 0 bases, and 10 bases separated the two germline ends. Germline V gene data show CDR1 as SGDLS and CDR2 as YYNGEE. The CDR3 extends over 17 amino acids. The CDR3 DNA is TGTGCCAGCAGCGTAGAAGCGTACAGCTCCTATAATTCACCCCTCCACTTT. Residues: CASSVEAYSSYNSPLHF.

This clone was seen more than once but under ten times. V gene TRBV27 combines with J gene TRBJ2-7; TRBD2 matches 7 bases. Per germline, CDR1 MNHEY and CDR2 SMNVEV (reference sequence). The CDR3 extends over 13 amino acids. Trimming cost V 8 bases and J 4 bases; bases outside gene matches: 8. The DNA for the CDR3 is TGTGCCAGCGGGGCGGGAGAGGTATACGAGCAGTACTTC. Its protein is CASGAGEVYEQYF.

This chain connects TRBV7-9 to TRBJ2-7; the D gene is possibly TRBD2 (6 bases). The V gene lost 3 bases and the J gene lost 2 bases, with 20 bases spanning the gap. Germline CDR1 and CDR2: SEHNR and FQNEAQ (reference sequence). CDR3 length equals 17 residues. The CDR3 DNA reads as TGTGCCAGCAGCTTCCCTGGGCTGGGGCGGGGACCCTACGAGCAGTACTTC. It translates to CASSFPGLGRGPYEQYF.

The V call is TRBV7-8, the J call TRBJ2-4; 10 positions match TRBD2. With 1 base clipped from V and 0 bases from J, the junction kept 15 bases outside the gene matches. Germline V gene lookup returns CDR1 SGHVS and CDR2 FQNEAQ. The CDR3 totals 21 residues. CDR3 residues: CASSLESGRGGGTLAKNIQYF. The CDR3 DNA sequence: TGTGCCAGCAGCTTAGAAAGCGGGAGGGGAGGAGGTACCTTAGCCAAAAACATTCAGTACTTC.

The chain combines TRBV5-1 with TRBJ1-1; the D gene is possibly TRBD1 (5 bases). V was clipped by 0 bases and J by 0 bases, with 15 bases between them. The germline gives CDR1 SGHRS, CDR2 YFSETQ. CDR3 length: 17 residues. This CDR3 reads CASSLVGGGVMNTEAFF. Here the CDR3 DNA reads TGCGCCAGCAGCTTGGTCGGGGGAGGGGTTATGAACACTGAAGCTTTCTTT.

The genes are TRBV5-4 and TRBJ2-2; 7 positions agree with TRBD1. From germline, CDR1 is SGHNT and CDR2 YYREEE (reference sequence). Trimming removed 3 bases from V and 6 bases from J; junction bases left unmatched: 2. The CDR3 contains 13 residues. CDR3 bases: TGTGCCAGCAGCTCAGGACAGGCCGGGGAGCTGTTTTTT. Translating gives CASSSGQAGELFF.

This clone was seen a single time. J is TRBJ1-4 and V is TRBV28; no clear D. The CDR3 runs to 15 residues. Trimming removed 5 bases from V and 0 bases from J, with 10 bases in between. CDR1 is MDHEN, CDR2 SYDVKM, per germline. The CDR3 DNA is TGTGCCAGCAGTCCCGCAGGAGCAACTAATGAAAAACTGTTTTTT. It codes for CASSPAGATNEKLFF.

The count of this clone is one. Here the CDR3 reads CASSLGLSMVETQYF. CDR3 in DNA: TGTGCCAGCAGCCTCGGACTCTCAATGGTAGAGACCCAGTACTTC. This chain uses TRBV14 with TRBJ2-5; D might be TRBD2 (5 bases). Trimming stripped 4 bases from V and 4 bases from J, with 16 bases between. This CDR3 is built from 15 residues. The V gene's germline CDR1 is SGHDN and CDR2 FVKESK.

V gene TRBV2 combines with J gene TRBJ1-2; D gene unclear. The V and J ends lost 3 bases and 3 bases respectively, with 14 bases between them. This CDR3 spans 15 amino acids. The germline V gene has CDR1 SNHLY and CDR2 FYNNEI. The CDR3 DNA follows: TGTGCCAGCAGTGAGAACCACCCTCAGGACTATGGCTACACCTTC. It translates to CASSENHPQDYGYTF.

This clone has a single count. The chain recombines TRBV6-5 with TRBJ1-3; D gene unclear. This CDR3 has 15 residues. The germline V and J ends were trimmed by 7 bases and 4 bases, with 17 bases remaining between them. Germline CDR1 MNHEY, CDR2 SVGAGI. The CDR3: CASTPLAGGGNTIYF. CDR3 sequence (DNA): TGTGCCAGCACTCCTCTCGCCGGCGGGGGAAACACCATATATTTT.

The V and J genes are TRBV7-9 and TRBJ2-7; possibly TRBD1 for D (5 bases). The CDR3 runs to 14 residues. V lost 5 bases and J 1 base, leaving 12 bases between the germline ends. Germline loops: CDR1 SEHNR, CDR2 FQNEAQ (reference sequence). Here the CDR3 reads CASSPTALSYEQYF. The DNA of the CDR3 is TGTGCCAGCAGCCCGACAGCCCTATCCTACGAGCAGTACTTC.

This clone has a handful of counts. The chain uses TRBV11-3 and TRBJ2-6; the D gene is possibly TRBD1 (6 bases). This CDR3 is built from 14 residues. The germline V and J ends were trimmed by 4 bases and 12 bases, with 16 bases remaining between them. Germline V lookup: CDR1 SGHNT, CDR2 YENEEA. The CDR3 reads CASSSSGHPRVLTF. The CDR3, as DNA: TGTGCCAGCAGCTCATCGGGACACCCTCGCGTCCTGACTTTC.

The chain recombines TRBV9 with TRBJ1-5; 9 bases agree with TRBD1. This CDR3 is built from 21 residues. V was clipped by 1 base and J by 7 bases; unmatched bases: 24. CDR1 SGDLS and CDR2 YYNGEE come from the germline V gene. The CDR3 sequence is CASSVRNRPRDRVLVWQPQHF. The CDR3 DNA reads TGTGCCAGCAGCGTACGGAACCGACCCCGGGACAGGGTTTTGGTATGGCAGCCCCAGCATTTT.

In this sample, this clone turned up once. The DNA for the CDR3 is TGTGCCAGCAGGGGCAATTATGAGCAGTTCTTC. Encoded protein: CASRGNYEQFF. The V call is TRBV28, the J call TRBJ2-1; D gene uncertain. Germline V gives CDR1 MDHEN, CDR2 SYDVKM. The germline V and J ends were trimmed by 6 bases and 8 bases, with 8 bases remaining between them. The CDR3 is made up of 11 amino acids. Variable domain in full (rest from reference TRBV28 and TRBJ2-1): DVKVTQSSRYLVKRTGEKVFLECVQDMDHENMFWYRQDPGLGLRLIYFSYDVKMKEKGDIPEGYSVSREKKERFSLILESASTNQTSMYLCASRGNYEQFFGPGTRLTVL.

The chain employs TRBV5-1 and TRBJ1-1; TRBD1 matches at 10 bases. With 4 bases clipped from V and 5 bases from J, the junction kept 11 bases outside the gene matches. Germline V lookup: CDR1 SGHRS, CDR2 YFSETQ. The CDR3 contains 16 residues. The chain's CDR3 is CASSRAGTGARTEAFF. CDR3 nucleotides: TGCGCCAGCAGCCGGGCCGGGACAGGGGCACGTACTGAAGCTTTCTTT.

V and J are TRBV12-3 or TRBV12-4 and TRBJ1-1, with 8 bases lining up with TRBD1. Germline trimming cut 5 bases from V and 11 bases from J; bases unmatched to any gene: 10. The CDR3 spans 13 residues. CDR3 in amino acids: CASSVGQGAGAFF. The CDR3, as DNA: TGTGCCAGCAGTGTGGGGCAGGGGGCGGGGGCTTTCTTT.

This clone came up once. The genes are TRBV3-1 (or the pseudogene TRBV3-2) and TRBJ1-2, with TRBD1 as a possible D gene (6 bases). The CDR3 is made up of 14 amino acids. V was cut by 9 bases and J by 9 bases, with 23 bases left in between. Germline V gene data show CDR1 as LGHDT and CDR2 as YNNKEL (reference sequence). CDR3 nucleotide sequence: TGTGCCAGTGCATTCTCGGGACAAGGGGAAAGCTACACCTTC. It is translated as CASAFSGQGESYTF.

The chain is built from TRBV11-3 and TRBJ2-1; TRBD2 is a possible D gene (5 bases). The CDR3 covers 17 residues. CDR1 is SGHNT, CDR2 YENEEA, per germline. V was trimmed by 1 base and J by 6 bases, leaving 19 bases between them. The CDR3 spells CASSLAQTGLTFNEQFF. For the CDR3, the DNA is TGTGCCAGCAGCTTAGCCCAAACCGGACTTACTTTCAATGAGCAGTTCTTC. The full variable domain, in which reference TRBV11-3 and TRBJ2-1 provide the parts outside the CDR3, is EAGVVQSPRYKIIEKKQPVAFWCNPISGHNTLYWYLQNLGQGPELLIRYENEEAVDDSQLPKDRFSAERLKGVDSTLKIQPAELGDSAVYLCASSLAQTGLTFNEQFFGPGTRLTVL.

The chain uses TRBV6-4 and TRBJ2-7; D call uncertain. Per germline, CDR1 MRHNA and CDR2 SNTAGT. V gave up 3 bases and J gave up 0 bases, with 24 bases separating them. This CDR3 region has 19 residues. This CDR3 is CASSDRDTSYSPVSYEQYF. The CDR3 region has the DNA TGTGCCAGCAGTGATAGAGACACTTCCTACTCCCCCGTCTCCTACGAGCAGTACTTC.

The chain couples TRBV19 to TRBJ2-1, with 8 bases that match TRBD1. CDR1 and CDR2 (germline): LNHDA, SQIVND (reference sequence). This CDR3 spans 16 amino acids. V lost 5 bases to trimming and J lost 0 bases; unmatched junction nucleotides: 6. The CDR3 nucleotides are TGTGCCAGTAGTTCCCGGACAGGGAGCTCCTACAATGAGCAGTTCTTC. Residues: CASSSRTGSSYNEQFF.

This sequence joins TRBV11-2 and TRBJ1-4, with D unclear. Germline V gene data show CDR1 as SGHAT and CDR2 as FQNNGV. The length of the CDR3 is 14 residues. The V end lost 4 bases, the J end lost 7 bases, and 13 bases lay between the germline ends. The CDR3 protein is CASSSPPGFEKLFF. In DNA form, the CDR3 reads TGTGCCAGCAGCTCCCCTCCAGGATTTGAAAAACTGTTTTTT. The full variable domain, completed using reference TRBV11-2 and TRBJ1-4, is EAGVAQSPRYKIIEKRQSVAFWCNPISGHATLYWYQQILGQGPKLLIQFQNNGVVDDSQLPKDRFSAERLKGVDSTLKIQPAKLEDSAVYLCASSSPPGFEKLFFGSGTQLSVL.